Each of the 16 T cell receptor beta chains below was sequenced from the same sample in a study of neoadjuvant anti-PD-1 for oral cavity cancer. Sequencing was performed with immunoSEQ multiplex PCR; in TCRdb, only in-frame clones are kept and a portion is missing. The sample records around 14,000 clones, about 70% being singletons. The sequencing used PBMCs, collected before nivolumab (anti-PD-1) treatment. The receptor set was obtained from a person aged 35-80 years with oral cavity squamous cell carcinoma.

The V gene is TRBV5-1, the J gene TRBJ1-1; D is ambiguous. Deletions cut 6 bases from V and 2 bases from J, with 20 bases between. Germline V gene lookup returns CDR1 SGHRS and CDR2 YFSETQ. The CDR3 consists of 16 residues. The CDR3 DNA follows: TGCGCCAGCACCCTGGCGGGATGGACCCAAAACACTGAAGCTTTCTTT. Protein sequence: CASTLAGWTQNTEAFF. Full variable domain (rest looked up from reference TRBV5-1 and TRBJ1-1): KAGVTQTPRYLIKTRGQQVTLSCSPISGHRSVSWYQQTPGQGLQFLFEYFSETQRNKGNFPGRFSGRQFSNSRSEMNVSTLELGDSALYLCASTLAGWTQNTEAFFGQGTRLTVV.

Only one count was recorded for this clone. The rearrangement uses TRBV6-1 and TRBJ1-5; D might be TRBD1 (5 bases). Germline V gene sequence: CDR1 MNHNS, CDR2 SASEGT. The CDR3 loop spans 15 amino acids. V lost 2 bases, J lost 3 bases, and 11 bases lay in between. The DNA of the CDR3 is TGTGCCAGCAGTGAACCAGGGCGACACAATCAGCCCCAGCATTTT. Protein sequence: CASSEPGRHNQPQHF.

The gene calls are TRBV27 and TRBJ1-6; D is unclear. The germline V and J ends were trimmed by 9 bases and 0 bases, with 6 bases remaining between them. CDR1 is MNHEY, CDR2 SMNVEV, per germline (reference sequence). There are 13 residues in the CDR3. CDR3 region: CASRSSYNSPLHF. CDR3 nucleotides: TGTGCCAGTAGGAGCTCCTATAATTCACCCCTCCACTTT.

The chain carries TRBV2 and TRBJ1-3; D ambiguous. Germline assignment: CDR1 SNHLY and CDR2 FYNNEI. Trimming cost V 6 bases and J 2 bases, with 11 bases left between them. The CDR3 is made up of 14 amino acids. CDR3 in DNA: TGTGCCAGCAGCGGAGCGGGGACTGGAAACACCATATATTTT. Protein product: CASSGAGTGNTIYF.

Comments on this clone: At one end, the junction sequence differs from germline, possibly due to a read error. The V call is TRBV11-2, the J call TRBJ2-2; TRBD1 matches at 7 bases. The length of the CDR3 is 16 residues. Germline V lookup: CDR1 SGHAT, CDR2 FQNNGV. The CDR3 is CASSSYRGTKTGELFF. DNA for the CDR3: TGTGCCAGCAGCTCTTACAGGGGAACGAAGACCGGGGAGCTGTTTTTT.

This sequence joins TRBV5-6 and TRBJ1-2; 9 nucleotides match TRBD1. Germline CDR1 SGHDT, CDR2 YYEEEE. The CDR3 is 15 residues long. V lost 2 bases to trimming and J lost 7 bases; unmatched junction nucleotides: 9. The CDR3 coding sequence is TGTGCCAGCAGCTTTCCGGACAGGGGTACATCTGGCTACACCTTC. Its protein product is CASSFPDRGTSGYTF.

V gene TRBV7-3 combines with J gene TRBJ2-3, with D possibly being TRBD2 (5 bases). Trimming took 5 bases from V and 5 from J, leaving 11 bases between them. This CDR3 comprises 13 residues. CDR1 and CDR2 from the germline V gene are SGHTA and FQGTGA. The CDR3 spells CASSLESGDTQYF. The DNA of the CDR3 is TGTGCCAGCAGCCTAGAAAGCGGAGATACGCAGTATTTT.

The chain links TRBV5-1 to TRBJ1-2, with TRBD1 matching over 7 bases. Trimming took 2 bases from V and 7 from J; bases not matched to a gene: 5. The germline V gene encodes CDR1 SGHRS and CDR2 YFSETQ. The CDR3 contains 13 residues. In DNA form, the CDR3 reads TGCGCCAGCAGCTTAACAGGGGAGGCTGGCTACACCTTC. Translated, it gives CASSLTGEAGYTF.

The rearrangement uses TRBV4-1 and TRBJ1-2, with D possibly TRBD1 on 6 matching bases. Trimming took off 1 base at V and 6 bases at J, with 21 bases between the two ends. Looked up from germline, CDR1 is MGHRA and CDR2 is YSYEKL. CDR3 size: 17 residues. The CDR3 coding sequence is TGCGCCAGCAGCCAAGCATCCGGGACATCCGGAAGGGATGGCTACACCTTC. Translating it yields CASSQASGTSGRDGYTF.

The chain employs TRBV28 and TRBJ2-2; no clear D gene. With 6 bases removed from V and 4 bases from J, the gap between germline ends came to 15 bases. Germline CDR1 reads MDHEN; CDR2 reads SYDVKM. The CDR3 is 15 amino acids. The CDR3: CASSPRGSGTGELFF. CDR3 nucleotides: TGTGCCAGCAGCCCCCGAGGTAGTGGCACCGGGGAGCTGTTTTTT.

The chain joins TRBV5-4 to TRBJ1-2; no clear D. This CDR3 has 15 amino acids. Trimming removed 1 base at V and 8 bases at J, with 18 bases between. Germline V gene data show CDR1 as SGHNT and CDR2 as YYREEE (reference sequence). CDR3 protein: CASSLIAAWSQGYTF. CDR3 DNA: TGTGCCAGCAGCTTGATCGCAGCCTGGTCCCAGGGCTACACCTTC.

V is TRBV5-1 and J is TRBJ2-2; D possibly corresponds to TRBD1 (6 bases). Trimming removed 5 bases at V and 2 bases at J, with 10 bases between. CDR3 length equals 14 residues. CDR1 is SGHRS, CDR2 YFSETQ, per germline. CDR3: CASSGTPNTGELFF. Here the CDR3 DNA reads TGCGCCAGCAGTGGGACACCAAACACCGGGGAGCTGTTTTTT.

The chain is built from TRBV27 and TRBJ2-5, with D perhaps matching TRBD1 (6 bases). The V gene's germline CDR1 is MNHEY and CDR2 SMNVEV (reference sequence). Trimming removed 2 bases at V and 2 bases at J, with 9 bases between. The length of the CDR3 is 14 residues. Here the CDR3 DNA reads TGTGCCAGCAGTTTAATGGGGGCTCAAGAGACCCAGTACTTC. It encodes CASSLMGAQETQYF.

This chain joins TRBV28 and TRBJ1-3; D unresolved. CDR1 and CDR2 from the germline V gene are MDHEN and SYDVKM. There are 16 residues in the CDR3. V lost 2 bases and J lost 0, with 11 bases in between. CDR3 in DNA: TGTGCCAGCAGTTTAGGTGTCAGCTACTCTGGAAACACCATATATTTT. Its protein product is CASSLGVSYSGNTIYF.

In this sample, this clone turned up a few times. The V gene is TRBV5-4, the J gene TRBJ2-7; 12 bases line up with TRBD2. Germline V gives CDR1 SGHNT, CDR2 YYREEE (reference sequence). The length of the CDR3 is 17 residues. Trimming took 0 bases from V and 4 from J; bases not matched to a gene: 8. CDR3 in DNA: TGTGCCAGCAGCTTGGGGCCTAGCGGGAGGGCCGCTTACGAGCAGTACTTC. Protein: CASSLGPSGRAAYEQYF. The whole variable domain, filled in from reference TRBV5-4 and TRBJ2-7, reads ETGVTQSPTHLIKTRGQQVTLRCSSQSGHNTVSWYQQALGQGPQFIFQYYREEENGRGNFPPRFSGLQFPNYSSELNVNALELDDSALYLCASSLGPSGRAAYEQYFGPGTRLTVT.

The gene calls are TRBV7-9 and TRBJ2-3; 8 bases are shared with TRBD2. Germline V gene lookup returns CDR1 SEHNR and CDR2 FQNEAQ (reference sequence). After removal of 2 bases from V and 5 bases from J, the junction contained 12 bases not matched to a gene. The CDR3 is 17 residues long. CDR3 in amino acids: CASSLKPAKRGRDTQYF. The CDR3 nucleotides read TGTGCCAGCAGCTTAAAGCCCGCTAAGCGGGGGAGAGATACGCAGTATTTT.